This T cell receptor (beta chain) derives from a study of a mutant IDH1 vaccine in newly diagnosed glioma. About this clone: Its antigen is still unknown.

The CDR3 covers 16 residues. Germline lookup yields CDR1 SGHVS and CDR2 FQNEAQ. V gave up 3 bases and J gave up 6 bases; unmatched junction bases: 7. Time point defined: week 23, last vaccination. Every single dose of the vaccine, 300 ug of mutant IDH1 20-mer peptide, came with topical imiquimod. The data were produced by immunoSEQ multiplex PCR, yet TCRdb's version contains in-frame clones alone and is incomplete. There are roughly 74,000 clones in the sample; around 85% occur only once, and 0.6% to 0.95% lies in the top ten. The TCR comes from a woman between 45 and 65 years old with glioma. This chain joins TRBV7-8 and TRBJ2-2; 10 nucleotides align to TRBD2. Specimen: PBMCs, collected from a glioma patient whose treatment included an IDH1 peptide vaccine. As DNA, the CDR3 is TGTGCCAGCAGCTTGATCGCTAGCGGGAGTGCCGGGGAGCTGTTTTTT. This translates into CASSLIASGSAGELFF.